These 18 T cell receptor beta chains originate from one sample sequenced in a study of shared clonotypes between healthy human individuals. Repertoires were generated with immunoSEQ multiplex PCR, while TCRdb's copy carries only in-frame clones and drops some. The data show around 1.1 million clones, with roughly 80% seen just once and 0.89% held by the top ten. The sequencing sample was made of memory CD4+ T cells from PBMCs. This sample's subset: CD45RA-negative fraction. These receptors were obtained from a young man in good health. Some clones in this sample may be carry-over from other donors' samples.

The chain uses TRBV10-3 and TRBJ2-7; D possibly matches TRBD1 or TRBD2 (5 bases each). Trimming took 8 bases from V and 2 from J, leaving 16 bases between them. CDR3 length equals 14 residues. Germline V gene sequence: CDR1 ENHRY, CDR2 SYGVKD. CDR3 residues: CAIGTRGKTYEQYF. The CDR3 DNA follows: TGTGCCATCGGGACCCGCGGTAAAACCTACGAGCAGTACTTC.

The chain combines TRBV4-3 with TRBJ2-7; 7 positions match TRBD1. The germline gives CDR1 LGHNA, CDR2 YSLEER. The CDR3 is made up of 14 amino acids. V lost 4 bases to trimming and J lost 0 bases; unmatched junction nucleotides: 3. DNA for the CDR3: TGCGCCAGCAGCCTCCGGGACAGCTCCTACGAGCAGTACTTC. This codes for CASSLRDSSYEQYF.

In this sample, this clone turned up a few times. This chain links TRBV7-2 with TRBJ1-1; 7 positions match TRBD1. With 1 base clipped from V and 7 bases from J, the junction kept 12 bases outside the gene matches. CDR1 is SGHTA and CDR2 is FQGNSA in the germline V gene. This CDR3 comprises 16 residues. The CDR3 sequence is CASSLVVVTGVGEAFF. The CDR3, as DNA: TGTGCCAGCAGCTTAGTTGTGGTTACAGGGGTCGGTGAAGCTTTCTTT.

CDR3 protein: CSVGGGSSEQYF. CDR3 DNA sequence: TGCAGCGTTGGGGGCGGGAGTTCCGAGCAGTACTTC. V usage is TRBV29-1 and J usage is TRBJ2-7, with 7 bases matching TRBD2. Germline lookup yields CDR1 SQVTM and CDR2 ANQGSEA. CDR3 size: 12 residues. With V trimmed by 4 bases and J by 6 bases, 6 bases remained unmatched.

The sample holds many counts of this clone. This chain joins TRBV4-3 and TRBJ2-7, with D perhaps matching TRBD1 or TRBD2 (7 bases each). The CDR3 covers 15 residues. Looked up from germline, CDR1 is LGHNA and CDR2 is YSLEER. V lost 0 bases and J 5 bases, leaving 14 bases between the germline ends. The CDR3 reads CASSQDVRGGHEQYF. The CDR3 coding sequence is TGCGCCAGCAGCCAAGATGTCAGGGGGGGCCACGAGCAGTACTTC.

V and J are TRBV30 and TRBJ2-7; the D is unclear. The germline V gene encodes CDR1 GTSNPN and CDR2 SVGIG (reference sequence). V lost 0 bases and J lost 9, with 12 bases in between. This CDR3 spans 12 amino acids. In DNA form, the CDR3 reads TGTGCCTGGAGTGTAGTGGGCAGGCGGCAGTACTTC. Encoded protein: CAWSVVGRRQYF.

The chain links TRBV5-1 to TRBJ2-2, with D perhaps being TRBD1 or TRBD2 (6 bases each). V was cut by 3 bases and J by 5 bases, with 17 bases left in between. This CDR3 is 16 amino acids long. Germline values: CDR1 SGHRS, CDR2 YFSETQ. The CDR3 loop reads CASSSEEQGGTGELFF. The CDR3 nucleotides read TGCGCCAGCAGCTCCGAGGAACAGGGAGGTACCGGGGAGCTGTTTTTT.

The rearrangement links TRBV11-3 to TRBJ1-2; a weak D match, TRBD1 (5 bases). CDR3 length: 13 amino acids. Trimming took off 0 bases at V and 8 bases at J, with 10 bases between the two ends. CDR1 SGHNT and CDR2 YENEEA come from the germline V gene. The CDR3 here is CASSLDGGVGYTF. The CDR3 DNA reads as TGTGCCAGCAGCTTAGATGGGGGGGTCGGCTACACCTTC.

In DNA, the CDR3 is TGTGCCAGCATCGAGACAGGGGGAGGAACTGAAGCTTTCTTT. Translating it yields CASIETGGGTEAFF. V and J are TRBV7-2 and TRBJ1-1; 9 positions agree with TRBD1. The CDR3 loop spans 14 amino acids. The junction had 8 bases not matched to a gene; V was cut back by 7 bases and J by 5 bases. Germline V gene data show CDR1 as SGHTA and CDR2 as FQGNSA. Full variable domain (missing parts from reference TRBV7-2 and TRBJ1-1): GAGVSQSPSNKVTEKGKDVELRCDPISGHTALYWYRQSLGQGLEFLIYFQGNSAPDKSGLPSDRFSAERTGGSVSTLTIQRTQQEDSAVYLCASIETGGGTEAFFGQGTRLTVV.

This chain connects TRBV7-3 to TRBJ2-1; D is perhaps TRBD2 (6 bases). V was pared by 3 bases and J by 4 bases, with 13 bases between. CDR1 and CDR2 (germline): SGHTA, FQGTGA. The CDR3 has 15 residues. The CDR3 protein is CASSFSPGDYNEQFF. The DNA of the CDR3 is TGTGCCAGCAGCTTTTCTCCGGGAGATTACAATGAGCAGTTCTTC.

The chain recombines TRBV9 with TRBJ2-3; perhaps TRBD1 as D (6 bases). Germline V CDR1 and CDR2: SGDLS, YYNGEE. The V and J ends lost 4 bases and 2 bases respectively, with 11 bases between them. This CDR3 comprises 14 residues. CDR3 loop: CASSRTATTDTQYF. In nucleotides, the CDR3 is TGTGCCAGCAGCAGGACAGCAACCACAGATACGCAGTATTTT.

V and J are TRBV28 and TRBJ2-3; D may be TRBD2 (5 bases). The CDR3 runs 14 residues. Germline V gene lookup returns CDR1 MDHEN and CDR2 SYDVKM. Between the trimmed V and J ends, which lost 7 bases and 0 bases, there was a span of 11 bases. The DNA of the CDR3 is TGTGCCAGCAAAGTCGGCGGGAGCACAGATACGCAGTATTTT. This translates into CASKVGGSTDTQYF.

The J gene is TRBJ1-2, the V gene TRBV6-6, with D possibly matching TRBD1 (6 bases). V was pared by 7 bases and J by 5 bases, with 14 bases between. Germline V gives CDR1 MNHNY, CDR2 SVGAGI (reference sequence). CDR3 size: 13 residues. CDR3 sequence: CASKLNREYGYTF. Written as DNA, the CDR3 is TGTGCCAGCAAATTAAACAGGGAATATGGCTACACCTTC.

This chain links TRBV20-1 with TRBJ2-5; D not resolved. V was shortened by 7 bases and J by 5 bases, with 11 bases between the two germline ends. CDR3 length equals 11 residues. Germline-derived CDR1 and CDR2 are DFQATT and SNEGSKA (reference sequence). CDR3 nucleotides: TGCAGTGTCGAGGAAAGGGAGACCCAGTACTTC. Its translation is CSVEERETQYF.

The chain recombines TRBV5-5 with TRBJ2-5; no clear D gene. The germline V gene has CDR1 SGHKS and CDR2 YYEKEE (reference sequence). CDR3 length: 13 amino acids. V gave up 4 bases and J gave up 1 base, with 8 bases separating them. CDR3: CASSLGPQETQYF. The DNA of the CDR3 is TGTGCCAGCAGCCTTGGCCCCCAAGAGACCCAGTACTTC. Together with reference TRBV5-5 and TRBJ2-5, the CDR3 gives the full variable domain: DAGVTQSPTHLIKTRGQQVTLRCSPISGHKSVSWYQQVLGQGPQFIFQYYEKEERGRGNFPDRFSARQFPNYSSELNVNALLLGDSALYLCASSLGPQETQYFGPGTRLLVL.

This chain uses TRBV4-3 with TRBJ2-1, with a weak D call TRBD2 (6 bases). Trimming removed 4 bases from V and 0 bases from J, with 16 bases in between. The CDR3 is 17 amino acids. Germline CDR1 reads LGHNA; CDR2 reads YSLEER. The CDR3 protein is CASSLQERAYSYNEQFF. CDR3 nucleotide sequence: TGCGCCAGCAGCCTACAAGAGCGGGCTTACTCCTACAATGAGCAGTTCTTC.

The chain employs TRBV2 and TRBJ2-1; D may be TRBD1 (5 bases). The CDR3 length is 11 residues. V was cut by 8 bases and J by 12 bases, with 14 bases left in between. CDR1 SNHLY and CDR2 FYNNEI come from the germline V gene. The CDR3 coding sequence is TGTGCCAGCGGCAGGGTTTCTGGGCAGTTCTTC. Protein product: CASGRVSGQFF.

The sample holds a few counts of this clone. This CDR3 is CASSKRPGLAGDPGELFF. DNA for the CDR3: TGTGCCAGCAGCAAAAGACCGGGACTAGCGGGAGACCCCGGGGAGCTGTTTTTT. This sequence joins TRBV9 and TRBJ2-2; TRBD2 matches 14 bases. V was pared by 4 bases and J by 6 bases, with 11 bases of the junction left unmatched. Germline V lookup: CDR1 SGDLS, CDR2 YYNGEE. There are 18 residues in the CDR3. The full variable domain, rest sourced from reference TRBV9 and TRBJ2-2, is DSGVTQTPKHLITATGQRVTLRCSPRSGDLSVYWYQQSLDQGLQFLIQYYNGEERAKGNILERFSAQQFPDLHSELNLSSLELGDSALYFCASSKRPGLAGDPGELFFGEGSRLTVL.